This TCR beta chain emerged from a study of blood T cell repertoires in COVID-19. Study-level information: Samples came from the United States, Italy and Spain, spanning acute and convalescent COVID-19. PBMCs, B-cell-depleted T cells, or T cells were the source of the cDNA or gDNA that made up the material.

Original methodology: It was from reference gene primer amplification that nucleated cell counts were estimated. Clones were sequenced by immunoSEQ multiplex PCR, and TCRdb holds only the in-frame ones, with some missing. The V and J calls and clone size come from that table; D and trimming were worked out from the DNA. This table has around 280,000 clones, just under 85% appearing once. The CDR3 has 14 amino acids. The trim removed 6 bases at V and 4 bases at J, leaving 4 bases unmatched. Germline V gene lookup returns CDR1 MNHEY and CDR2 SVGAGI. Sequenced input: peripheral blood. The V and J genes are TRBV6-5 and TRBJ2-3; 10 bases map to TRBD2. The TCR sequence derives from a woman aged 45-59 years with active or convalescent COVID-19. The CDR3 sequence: CASSGTSVPDTQYF. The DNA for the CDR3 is TGTGCCAGCAGCGGGACTAGCGTGCCAGATACGCAGTATTTT.